A selection of T cell receptor beta chains follows, all from one sample in a study of cytomegalovirus exposure and HLA in healthy donors. This table comes from immunoSEQ multiplex PCR, and its TCRdb copy is limited to in-frame clones, with some not included. The sample includes roughly 110,000 clones, around three quarters of them seen just once. Sequencing was done on a sample of PBMCs. These TCRs come from a boy aged 5 to 17 in good health and CMV-seronegative. Each CDR3 is given with its conserved first and last residue. A D gene is named only where the DNA matches it firmly. Size values are once, few and many counts, or a class for expanded clones, and some rows have none.

size	D	V	J	DNA	CDR3
-	-	TRBV7-8	TRBJ2-7	TGTGCCAGCAGCTTCGGTCGCATCAACCCCTCCTACGAGCAGTACTTC	CASSFGRINPSYEQYF
-	TRBD1	TRBV25-1	TRBJ2-7	TGTGCCAGCAGTGAATTACAGGGGGCCCCCTACGAGCAGTACTTC	CASSELQGAPYEQYF
-	-	TRBV5-1	TRBJ2-3	TGCGCCAGCAGCCAAGCAGGTTCTAGCACAGATACGCAGTATTTT	CASSQAGSSTDTQYF
-	TRBD2	TRBV4-3	TRBJ2-1	TGCGCCAGCAGCCCGGGACTAGCGGGCCAGAGCTCCTACAATGAGCAGTTCTTC	CASSPGLAGQSSYNEQFF
few	TRBD1	TRBV15	TRBJ1-1	TGTGCCACCACAACAGGGGACTCTGAAGCTTTCTTT	CATTTGDSEAFF
-	-	TRBV6-6	TRBJ1-1	TGTGCCAGCAGGGGGCAGGTGAACACTGAAGCTTTCTTT	CASRGQVNTEAFF
-	-	TRBV18	TRBJ1-5	TGTGCCAGCTCACGCGGACAGAACAATCAGCCCCAGCATTTT	CASSRGQNNQPQHF
-	-	TRBV11-1	TRBJ1-5	TGTGCCAGCAGCCTACGAACCCACAACAGGGTGAGGAGCAATCAGCCCCAGCATTTT	CASSLRTHNRVRSNQPQHF
-	-	TRBV7-8	TRBJ1-1	TGTGCCAGCAGCCCCGTCCGGGGTCCGAACACTGAAGCTTTCTTT	CASSPVRGPNTEAFF
-	-	TRBV4-3	TRBJ1-4	TGCGCCAGCAGCCAAGAGAGGACAGCAACTAATGAAAAACTGTTTTTT	CASSQERTATNEKLFF
-	-	TRBV5-6	TRBJ1-5	TGCGCCAGCAGCTTGTTCGGGAATCAGCCCCAGCATTTT	CASSLFGNQPQHF
once	TRBD1	TRBV6-1	TRBJ2-7	TGTGCCAGCAGCCGGACAGGGGGCGGATACGAGCAGTACTTC	CASSRTGGGYEQYF
-	-	TRBV2	TRBJ1-1	TGTGCCAGCAGCTCTCCGGCCGCTGGGGCGGGAGCTGAAGCTTTCTTT	CASSSPAAGAGAEAFF
-	TRBD1	TRBV28	TRBJ1-2	TGTGCCAGCAGTTTCCAGGGGGCCCATGGCTACACCTTC	CASSFQGAHGYTF
-	-	TRBV7-9	TRBJ1-1	TGTGCCAGCAGCCCGGACACTGAAGCTTTCTTT	CASSPDTEAFF
-	-	TRBV9	TRBJ1-3	TGTGCCAGCAGCGTAGTGAGGGACATGAAACCCTCTGGAAACACCATATATTTT	CASSVVRDMKPSGNTIYF